The 12 T cell receptor beta chains below come from one sample, sequenced in a study of cytomegalovirus exposure and HLA in healthy donors. It was with 60 Vbeta and 13 Jbeta primers that the PCR ran. Clones were sequenced by immunoSEQ multiplex PCR, and TCRdb holds only the in-frame ones, with some missing. The sample contains more than 65,000 clones, over 60% of which appear only once. Sequenced input: PBMCs. These receptors were obtained from a man aged 40-49 years in good health and CMV-seronegative.

The chain carries TRBV11-2 and TRBJ2-5, with unresolved D. V was shortened by 0 bases and J by 5 bases, with 4 bases between the two germline ends. The CDR3 extends over 12 amino acids. Looked up from germline, CDR1 is SGHAT and CDR2 is FQNNGV. DNA of the CDR3: TGTGCCAGCAGCTTAGATCGTGAGACCCAGTACTTC. Translation: CASSLDRETQYF. Supplemented by reference TRBV11-2 and TRBJ2-5, the full variable domain reads EAGVAQSPRYKIIEKRQSVAFWCNPISGHATLYWYQQILGQGPKLLIQFQNNGVVDDSQLPKDRFSAERLKGVDSTLKIQPAKLEDSAVYLCASSLDRETQYFGPGTRLLVL.

The V and J genes are TRBV2 and TRBJ2-7, with TRBD1 matching 12 bases. V lost 6 bases, J lost 7 bases, and 7 bases stayed unmatched. This CDR3 has 14 amino acids. CDR1 is SNHLY, CDR2 FYNNEI, per germline. CDR3 in DNA: TGTGCCAGCAGGGCGGGACAGGGGGCGCAAGAGCAGTACTTC. It encodes CASRAGQGAQEQYF.

This chain joins TRBV5-1 and TRBJ1-2, with TRBD1 matching 8 bases. V shed 0 bases, J shed 4 bases, and the junction held 5 bases outside the gene matches. This CDR3 region has 15 residues. CDR1 is SGHRS, CDR2 YFSETQ, per germline. As DNA, the CDR3 is TGCGCCAGCAGCTTGGGACAGGGGAGGACCTATGGCTACACCTTC. Translating it yields CASSLGQGRTYGYTF. Using reference TRBV5-1 and TRBJ1-2 for the parts outside the CDR3, the full variable domain is KAGVTQTPRYLIKTRGQQVTLSCSPISGHRSVSWYQQTPGQGLQFLFEYFSETQRNKGNFPGRFSGRQFSNSRSEMNVSTLELGDSALYLCASSLGQGRTYGYTFGSGTRLTVV.

The gene calls are TRBV7-9 and TRBJ2-5, with 10 nucleotides matching TRBD2. The CDR3 spans 17 residues. Germline V gene lookup returns CDR1 SEHNR and CDR2 FQNEAQ (reference sequence). V gave up 4 bases and J gave up 4 bases; unmatched junction bases: 12. Written as DNA, the CDR3 is TGTGCCAGCAGCTCCCCCGTACTAGCGGGGAGGAGAGAGACCCAGTACTTC. Translated: CASSSPVLAGRRETQYF.

CDR3: CASSLHGGASGNTIYF. The CDR3 DNA is TGTGCCAGCAGTCTCCATGGGGGCGCGTCAGGAAACACCATATATTTT. The rearrangement joins TRBV6-6 to TRBJ1-3; D possibly corresponds to TRBD1 (6 bases). Germline V gives CDR1 MNHNY, CDR2 SVGAGI (reference sequence). This CDR3 has 16 residues. Deletions cut 5 bases from V and 4 bases from J, with 18 bases between.

The chain uses TRBV7-8 and TRBJ1-2, with unresolved D. This CDR3 is built from 14 residues. Between the trimmed V and J ends, which lost 1 base and 7 bases, there was a span of 13 bases. Germline CDR1 is SGHVS and CDR2 is FQNEAQ. The CDR3, as DNA: TGTGCCAGCAGCTTAGTGGACCCGGGGTTTGGCTACACCTTC. Its protein is CASSLVDPGFGYTF.

This chain uses TRBV12-5 with TRBJ2-5; 8 nucleotides line up with TRBD2. The DNA matches TRBJ2-7 better at its end, which makes the J call doubtful. This CDR3 has 16 amino acids. The germline gives CDR1 LGHNT, CDR2 FRNRAP. The CDR3 is CASGLVRGGILYEQYF. The CDR3 coding sequence is TGTGCTAGTGGTTTGGTACGGGGGGGGATCCTCTACGAGCAGTACTTC.

V usage is TRBV30 and J usage is TRBJ1-1; D unclear. With 5 bases removed from V and 3 bases from J, the gap between germline ends came to 16 bases. Looked up from germline, CDR1 is GTSNPN and CDR2 is SVGIG (reference sequence). The CDR3 runs to 14 residues. In DNA, the CDR3 is TGTGCCTGGGAAGAAAAAACAGTTTACACTGAAGCTTTCTTT. The encoded protein is CAWEEKTVYTEAFF.

The chain is built from TRBV19 and TRBJ2-4, with D unresolved. CDR1 is LNHDA and CDR2 is SQIVND in the germline V gene (reference sequence). V was pared by 10 bases and J by 0 bases, with 16 bases between. The CDR3 extends over 15 amino acids. The CDR3 loop is CATTFAGGAKNIQYF. CDR3 DNA: TGTGCCACCACGTTCGCTGGCGGAGCCAAAAACATTCAGTACTTC.

V usage is TRBV2 and J usage is TRBJ2-3; the match to TRBD2 covers 13 bases. Germline V gene sequence: CDR1 SNHLY, CDR2 FYNNEI. With 5 bases clipped from V and 5 bases from J, the junction kept 7 bases outside the gene matches. This CDR3 is built from 16 residues. CDR3 protein: CASSKPGLAGRDTQYF. In nucleotides, the CDR3 is TGTGCCAGCAGTAAACCGGGACTAGCGGGGAGAGATACGCAGTATTTT.

This clone was seen once. V gene TRBV18 combines with J gene TRBJ1-2, with TRBD1 matching 9 bases. The germline CDR1 and CDR2 sequences are KGHSH and LQKENI. After removal of 3 bases from V and 6 bases from J, the junction contained 5 bases not matched to a gene. The CDR3 is made up of 14 amino acids. CDR3 region: CASSPRRTGDGYTF. The CDR3 DNA is TGTGCCAGCTCACCTCGTCGGACAGGGGATGGCTACACCTTC.

The chain couples TRBV28 to TRBJ2-7; 9 positions agree with TRBD1. The CDR3 loop spans 15 amino acids. V lost 6 bases and J lost 0; bases outside the gene matches: 6. Germline CDR1 reads MDHEN; CDR2 reads SYDVKM. CDR3 DNA: TGTGCCAGCAGACCGGGACAGGGATACTCCTACGAGCAGTACTTC. Protein: CASRPGQGYSYEQYF.